Sequencing of this TCR beta chain was carried out in a study of blood T cell repertoires in COVID-19. Study details: Italy, Spain and the United States were the sources of the convalescent and acute COVID-19 samples. PBMCs, B-cell-depleted T cells, or T cells were the source of the cDNA or gDNA that made up the material.

This clone was seen once. The assay was immunoSEQ multiplex PCR, and TCRdb's table has in-frame clones only and misses some. Of 150,000 to 200,000 clones in the sample, around 82% were seen once. The sample consisted of peripheral blood. The origin of this receptor is a human donor with acute or convalescent COVID-19. The donor label of this sample is uncertain.

In DNA, the CDR3 is TGCGCCAGCAGCGCCTCCGGGACAGGTAGTTCACCCCTCCACTTT. This codes for CASSASGTGSSPLHF. The rearrangement joins TRBV10-1 to TRBJ1-6; TRBD1 agrees at 8 bases. This CDR3 region has 15 residues. Trimming cost V 6 bases and J 9 bases; bases outside gene matches: 10. In germline, CDR1 is WNHNN, CDR2 SYGVQD (reference sequence).